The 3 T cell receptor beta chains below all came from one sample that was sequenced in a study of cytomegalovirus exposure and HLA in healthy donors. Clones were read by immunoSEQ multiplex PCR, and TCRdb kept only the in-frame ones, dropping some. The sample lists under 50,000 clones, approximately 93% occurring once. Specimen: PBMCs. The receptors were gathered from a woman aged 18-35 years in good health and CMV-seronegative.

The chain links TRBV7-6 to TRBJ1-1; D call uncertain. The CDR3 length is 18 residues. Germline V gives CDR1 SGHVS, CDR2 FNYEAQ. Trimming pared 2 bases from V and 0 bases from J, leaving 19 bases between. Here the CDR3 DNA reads TGTGCCAGCAGCTTAACAGTTACGACCACATCTATGAACACTGAAGCTTTCTTT. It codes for CASSLTVTTTSMNTEAFF.

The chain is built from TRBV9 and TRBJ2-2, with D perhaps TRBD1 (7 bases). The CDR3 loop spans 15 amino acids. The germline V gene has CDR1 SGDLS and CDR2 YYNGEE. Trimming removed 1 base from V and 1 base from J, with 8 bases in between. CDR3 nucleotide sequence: TGTGCCAGCAGCGTACAGGGGGGGAACACCGGGGAGCTGTTTTTT. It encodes CASSVQGGNTGELFF.

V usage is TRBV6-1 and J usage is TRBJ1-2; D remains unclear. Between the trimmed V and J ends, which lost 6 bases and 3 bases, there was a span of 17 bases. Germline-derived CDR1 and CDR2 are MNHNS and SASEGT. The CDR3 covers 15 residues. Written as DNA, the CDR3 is TGTGCCAGCAGCCCCGTTCGTGGAGAAGACTATGGCTACACCTTC. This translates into CASSPVRGEDYGYTF.